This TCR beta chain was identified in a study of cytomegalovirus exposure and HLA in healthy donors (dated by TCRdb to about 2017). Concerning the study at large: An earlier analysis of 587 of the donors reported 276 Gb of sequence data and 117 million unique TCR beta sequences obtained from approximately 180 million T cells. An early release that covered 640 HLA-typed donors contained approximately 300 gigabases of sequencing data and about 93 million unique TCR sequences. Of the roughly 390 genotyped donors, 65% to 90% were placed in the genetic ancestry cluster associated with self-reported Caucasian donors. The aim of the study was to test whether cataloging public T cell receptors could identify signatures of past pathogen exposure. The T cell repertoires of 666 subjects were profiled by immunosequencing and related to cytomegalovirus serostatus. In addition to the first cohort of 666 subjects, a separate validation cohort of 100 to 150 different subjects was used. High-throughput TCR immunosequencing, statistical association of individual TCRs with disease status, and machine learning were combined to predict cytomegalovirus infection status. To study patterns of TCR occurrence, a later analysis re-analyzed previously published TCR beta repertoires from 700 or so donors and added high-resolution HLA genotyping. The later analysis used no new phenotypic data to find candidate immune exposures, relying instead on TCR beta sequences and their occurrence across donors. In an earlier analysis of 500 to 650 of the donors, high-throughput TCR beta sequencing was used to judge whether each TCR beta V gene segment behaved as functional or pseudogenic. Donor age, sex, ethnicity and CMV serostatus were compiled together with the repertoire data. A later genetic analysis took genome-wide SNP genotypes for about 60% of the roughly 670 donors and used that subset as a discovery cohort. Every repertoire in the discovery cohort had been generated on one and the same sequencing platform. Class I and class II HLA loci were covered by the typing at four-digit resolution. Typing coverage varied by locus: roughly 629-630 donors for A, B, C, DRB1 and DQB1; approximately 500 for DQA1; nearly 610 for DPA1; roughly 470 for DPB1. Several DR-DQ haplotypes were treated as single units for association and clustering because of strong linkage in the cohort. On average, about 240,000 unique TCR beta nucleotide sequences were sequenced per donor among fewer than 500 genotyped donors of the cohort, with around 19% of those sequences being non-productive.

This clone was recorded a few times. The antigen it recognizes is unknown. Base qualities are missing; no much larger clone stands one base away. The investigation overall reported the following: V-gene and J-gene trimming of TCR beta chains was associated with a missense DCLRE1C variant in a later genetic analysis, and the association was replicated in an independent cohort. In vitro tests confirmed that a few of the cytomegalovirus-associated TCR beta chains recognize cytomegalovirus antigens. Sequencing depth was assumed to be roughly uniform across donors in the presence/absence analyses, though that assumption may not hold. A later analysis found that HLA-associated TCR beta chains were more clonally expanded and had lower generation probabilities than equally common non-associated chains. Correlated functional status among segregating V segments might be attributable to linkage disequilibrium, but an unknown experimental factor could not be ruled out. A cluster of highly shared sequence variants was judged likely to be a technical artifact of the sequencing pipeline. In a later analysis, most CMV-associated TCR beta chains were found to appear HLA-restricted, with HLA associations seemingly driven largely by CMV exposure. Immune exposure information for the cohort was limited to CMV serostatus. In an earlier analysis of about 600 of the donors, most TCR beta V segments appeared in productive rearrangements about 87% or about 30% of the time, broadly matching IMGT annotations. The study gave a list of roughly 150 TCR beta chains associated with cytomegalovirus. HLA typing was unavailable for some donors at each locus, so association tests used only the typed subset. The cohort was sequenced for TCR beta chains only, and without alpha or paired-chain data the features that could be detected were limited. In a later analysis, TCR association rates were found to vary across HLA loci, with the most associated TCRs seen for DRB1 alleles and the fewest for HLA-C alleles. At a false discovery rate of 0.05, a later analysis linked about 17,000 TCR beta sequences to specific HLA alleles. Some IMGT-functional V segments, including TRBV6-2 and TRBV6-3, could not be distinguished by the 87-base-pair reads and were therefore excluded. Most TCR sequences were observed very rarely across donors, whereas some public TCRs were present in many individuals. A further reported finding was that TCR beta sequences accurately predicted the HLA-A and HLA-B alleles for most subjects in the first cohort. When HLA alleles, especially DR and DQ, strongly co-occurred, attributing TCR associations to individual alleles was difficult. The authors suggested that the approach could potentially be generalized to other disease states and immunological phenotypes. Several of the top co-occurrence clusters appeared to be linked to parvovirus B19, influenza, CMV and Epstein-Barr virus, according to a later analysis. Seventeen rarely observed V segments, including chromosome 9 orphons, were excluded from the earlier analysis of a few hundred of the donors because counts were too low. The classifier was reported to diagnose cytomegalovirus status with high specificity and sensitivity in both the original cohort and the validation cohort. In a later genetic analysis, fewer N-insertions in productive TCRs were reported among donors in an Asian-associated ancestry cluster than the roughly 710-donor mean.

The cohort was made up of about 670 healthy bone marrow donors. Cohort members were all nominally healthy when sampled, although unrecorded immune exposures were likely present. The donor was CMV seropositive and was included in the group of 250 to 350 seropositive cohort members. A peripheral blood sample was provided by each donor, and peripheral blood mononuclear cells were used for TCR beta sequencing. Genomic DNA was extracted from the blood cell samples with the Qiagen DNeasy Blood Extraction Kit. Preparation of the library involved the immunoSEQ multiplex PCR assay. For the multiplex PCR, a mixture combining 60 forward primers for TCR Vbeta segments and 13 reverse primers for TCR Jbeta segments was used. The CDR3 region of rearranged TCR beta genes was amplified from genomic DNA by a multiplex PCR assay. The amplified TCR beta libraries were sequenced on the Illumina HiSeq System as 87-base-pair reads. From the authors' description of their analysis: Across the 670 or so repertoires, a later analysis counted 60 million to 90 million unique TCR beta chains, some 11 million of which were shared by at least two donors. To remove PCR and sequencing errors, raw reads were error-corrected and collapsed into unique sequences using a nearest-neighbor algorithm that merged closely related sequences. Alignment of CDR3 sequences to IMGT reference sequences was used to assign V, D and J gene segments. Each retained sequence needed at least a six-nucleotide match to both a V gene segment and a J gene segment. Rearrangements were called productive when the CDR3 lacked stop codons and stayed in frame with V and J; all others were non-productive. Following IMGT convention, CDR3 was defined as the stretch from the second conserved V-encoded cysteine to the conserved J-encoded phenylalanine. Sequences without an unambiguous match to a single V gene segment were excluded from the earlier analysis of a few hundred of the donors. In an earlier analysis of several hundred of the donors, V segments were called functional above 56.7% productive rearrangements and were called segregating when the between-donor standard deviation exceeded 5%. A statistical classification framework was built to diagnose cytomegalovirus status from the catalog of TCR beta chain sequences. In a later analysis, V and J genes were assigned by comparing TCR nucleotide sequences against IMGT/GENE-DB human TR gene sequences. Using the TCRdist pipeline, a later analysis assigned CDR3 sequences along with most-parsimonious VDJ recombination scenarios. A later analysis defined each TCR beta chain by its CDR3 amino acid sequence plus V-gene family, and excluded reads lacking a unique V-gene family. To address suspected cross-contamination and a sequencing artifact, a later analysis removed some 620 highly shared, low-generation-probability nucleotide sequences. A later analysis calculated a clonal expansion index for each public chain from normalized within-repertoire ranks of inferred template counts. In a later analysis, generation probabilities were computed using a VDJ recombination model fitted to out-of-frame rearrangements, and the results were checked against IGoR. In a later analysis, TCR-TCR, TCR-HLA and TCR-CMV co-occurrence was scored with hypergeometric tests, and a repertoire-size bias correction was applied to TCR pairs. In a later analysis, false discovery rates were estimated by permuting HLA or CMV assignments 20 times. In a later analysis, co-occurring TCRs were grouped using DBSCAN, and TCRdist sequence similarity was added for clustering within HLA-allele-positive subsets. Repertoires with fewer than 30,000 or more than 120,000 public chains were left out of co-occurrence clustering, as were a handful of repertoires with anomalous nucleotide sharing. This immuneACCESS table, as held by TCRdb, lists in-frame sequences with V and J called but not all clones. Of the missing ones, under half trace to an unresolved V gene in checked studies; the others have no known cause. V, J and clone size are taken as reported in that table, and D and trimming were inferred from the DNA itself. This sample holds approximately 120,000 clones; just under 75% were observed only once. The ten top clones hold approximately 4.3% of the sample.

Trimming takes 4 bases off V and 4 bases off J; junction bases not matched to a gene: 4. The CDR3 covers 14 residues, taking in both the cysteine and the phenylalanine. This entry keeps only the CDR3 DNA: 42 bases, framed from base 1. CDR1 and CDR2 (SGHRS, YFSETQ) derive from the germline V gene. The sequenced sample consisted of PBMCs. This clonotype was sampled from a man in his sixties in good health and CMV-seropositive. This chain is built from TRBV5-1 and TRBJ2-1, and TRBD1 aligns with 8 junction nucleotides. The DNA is TGCGCCAGCAGCCCGGACAGGGATTACAATGAGCAGTTCTTC. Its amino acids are CASSPDRDYNEQFF.